These T cell receptor beta chains were read from a single sample in a study of blood T cell repertoires in COVID-19. Assay: immunoSEQ multiplex PCR; the TCRdb copy retains only in-frame clones and omits some. The table lists some 220,000 clones, 75% to 90% of them singletons. Source material: peripheral blood. These receptors all stem from a woman aged 70-85 years with COVID-19, enrolled during active disease. The CDR3 runs from the conserved cysteine through the conserved F or W. The D gene is left open where the match is weak. A clone size is listed for some rows: how often the clone was seen (once, few, many), or a class if it is expanded.

D,length,size,J,V,DNA,CDR3
-,13,-,TRBJ1-2,TRBV10-2,TGCGCCAGCAGTGACGGGAGATACTATGGCTACACCTTC,CASSDGRYYGYTF
TRBD2,17,-,TRBJ2-1,TRBV7-2,TGTGCCAGCAGCTTAGCCTTAGCGGGAGGTTCCTACAATGAGCAGTTCTTC,CASSLALAGGSYNEQFF
TRBD1,13,-,TRBJ1-1,TRBV10-3,TGTGCCATCAGCAACAGGGGCGACACTGAAGCTTTCTTT,CAISNRGDTEAFF
TRBD1,14,-,TRBJ1-4,TRBV11-2,TGTGCCAGCAGCTCGGGACAGCCTAATGAAAAACTGTTTTTT,CASSSGQPNEKLFF
-,14,-,TRBJ2-2,TRBV30,TGTGCCTGGAGTGTCGGGCAGGGAGGCGGGGAGCTGTTTTTT,CAWSVGQGGGELFF
TRBD1,14,-,TRBJ2-5,TRBV6-1,TGTGCCAGCAGTGAAAACAGGGGTCGAGAGACCCAGTACTTC,CASSENRGRETQYF
TRBD1,15,-,TRBJ1-2,TRBV28,TGTGCCAGCAGTTGGACAGGGGACACACCGCGAGGCTACACCTTC,CASSWTGDTPRGYTF
TRBD1,13,-,TRBJ1-2,TRBV18,TGTGCCAGCTCACCACCGGGACAGGATTCCTACACCTTC,CASSPPGQDSYTF
-,15,-,TRBJ2-2,TRBV6-4,TGTGCCAGCAGTGAATGGGCCGCCGACACCGGGGAGCTGTTTTTT,CASSEWAADTGELFF
TRBD2,15,-,TRBJ2-3,TRBV30,TGTGCCTGGAGCCCCAAGGGCGGGAGAAAAGGAACGCAGTATTTT,CAWSPKGGRKGTQYF
-,17,-,TRBJ1-5,TRBV4-1,TGCGCCAGCAGCCAAGATGGGGGGGGCGGCGGCAATCAGCCCCAGCATTTT,CASSQDGGGGGNQPQHF
TRBD1,16,-,TRBJ2-7,TRBV2,TGTGCCAGCAGTGAAGCGCTCGGGACAGGGTCGGACGAGCAGTACTTC,CASSEALGTGSDEQYF
-,15,-,TRBJ1-3,TRBV27,TGTGCCAGCAGTTTATCGGGGCAGGGGCGGCACACCATATATTTT,CASSLSGQGRHTIYF
-,15,-,TRBJ1-2,TRBV4-3,TGCGCCAGCAGCCAAGATTGGGCCAGGGATGGAGGCTACACCTTC,CASSQDWARDGGYTF
TRBD1,14,-,TRBJ2-5,TRBV10-3,TGTGCCATCAGTGGGAGCAGGGGGCAGGAGACCCAGTACTTC,CAISGSRGQETQYF
TRBD2,19,once,TRBJ2-3,TRBV6-2/TRBV6-3,TGTGCCAGCAGTTACTCAAGGACTAGCGGGACGGGGGCAGCAGATACGCAGTATTTT,CASSYSRTSGTGAADTQYF
-,18,once,TRBJ2-1,TRBV7-2,TGTGCCAGCAGCTTAGAGGCTGGGGGCGGGAGTATCGACAATGAGCAGTTCTTC,CASSLEAGGGSIDNEQFF
-,11,-,TRBJ2-5,TRBV5-1,TGCGCCAGCAGCTCTATACAGACCCAGTACTTC,CASSSIQTQYF
-,15,-,TRBJ2-5,TRBV24-1,TGTGCCACCAGTGATGGGGATCACAGGGAGGAGACCCAGTACTTC,CATSDGDHREETQYF
TRBD2,16,-,TRBJ2-2,TRBV3-1/TRBV3-2,TGTGCCAGCAGCTCAACGGGACTACTGAACACCGGGGAGCTGTTTTTT,CASSSTGLLNTGELFF
TRBD1,15,-,TRBJ2-2,TRBV27,TGTGCCAGCAGCCGCACGACAGGGTCTACCGGGGAGCTGTTTTTT,CASSRTTGSTGELFF
TRBD1,16,-,TRBJ1-5,TRBV6-2/TRBV6-3,TGTGCCAGCAGTTACGGGCGACAGGGATCGAATCAGCCCCAGCATTTT,CASSYGRQGSNQPQHF
TRBD2,14,-,TRBJ2-7,TRBV5-4,TGTGCCAGCAGTCCCGGGACTAGCCGCGACGAGCAGTACTTC,CASSPGTSRDEQYF
TRBD1,15,-,TRBJ2-3,TRBV5-1,TGCGCCAGCAGCTCGACAGGGGCGAGCACAGATACGCAGTATTTT,CASSSTGASTDTQYF
-,13,-,TRBJ2-3,TRBV29-1,TGCAGCGTGCCCAAAGGGAGAACAGATACGCAGTATTTT,CSVPKGRTDTQYF
TRBD1,13,-,TRBJ1-1,TRBV19,TGTGCCAGTAGGGGACAGGGGGCGACTGAAGCTTTCTTT,CASRGQGATEAFF
TRBD1,15,-,TRBJ1-2,TRBV7-3,TGTGCCAGCAGCTTAACGGACAGGGGCGGATTTGGCTACACCTTC,CASSLTDRGGFGYTF